A selection of T cell receptor beta chains follows, all from one sample in a study of blood T cell repertoires in COVID-19. Sequencing used immunoSEQ multiplex PCR; TCRdb keeps in-frame clones, though not all of them. In the table there are more than 300,000 clones, about 89% of which are singletons. Material: PBMCs or T cells enriched from blood (not recorded which). Receptors were obtained from a middle-aged woman who had been exposed to COVID-19. Both conserved end residues are part of each CDR3. D genes are given only for firm matches. Size tells how often a clone was seen (once, few, many) or the class of an expanded clone, and some rows leave it out.

TRBJ1-2	once	TRBV24-1	NA	TGTGCCACCAGTGATTCCCGACGGACATCTAACTATGGCTACACCTTC	CATSDSRRTSNYGYTF
TRBJ2-1	few	TRBV29-1	NA	TGCAGCGCCGCTAGACAGGACGAGCAGTTCTTC	CSAARQDEQFF
TRBJ1-2	NA	TRBV29-1	NA	TGCAGCGTTGAGGACAGTGGTGGCTACACCTTC	CSVEDSGGYTF
TRBJ2-7	once	TRBV13	NA	TGTGCCAGCAGCAGGGGCTACGAGCAGTACTTC	CASSRGYEQYF
TRBJ1-2	few	TRBV6-2/TRBV6-3	NA	TGTGCCAGCAGTCGGGGGGGATGGAACTATGGCTACACCTTC	CASSRGGWNYGYTF
TRBJ2-7	NA	TRBV10-1	NA	TGCGCCAGCAGTGAGAACAGGGACGAGCAGTACTTC	CASSENRDEQYF
TRBJ1-6	NA	TRBV6-5	TRBD1	TGTGCCAGCAGCCCAGACAGGGGATCACCCCTCCACTTT	CASSPDRGSPLHF
TRBJ2-7	NA	TRBV19	TRBD2	TGTGCCAGTAGTATCGGGAGTAGCGGGAGGGGACCCTACGAGCAGTACTTC	CASSIGSSGRGPYEQYF
TRBJ2-2	NA	TRBV2	NA	TGTGCCAGCAGTGTGGGACTGGGGTACGGGGAGCTGTTTTTT	CASSVGLGYGELFF
TRBJ1-2	NA	TRBV7-8	TRBD1	TGTGCCAGCAGCCCTCGGACAGGGGGCAGGCGAGGCTACACCTTC	CASSPRTGGRRGYTF
TRBJ2-2	NA	TRBV7-3	NA	TGTGCCAGCAGCTCTGGACAGCCTGCCTTGGGGGAGCTGTTTTTT	CASSSGQPALGELFF
TRBJ2-7	NA	TRBV21-1	NA	TGTGCCAGCAGCAAAGTTCGAGGACAGGGTTACTACGAGCAGTACTTC	CASSKVRGQGYYEQYF
TRBJ2-4	NA	TRBV5-4	NA	TGTGCCAGCAGCTTGAGATTATATGGGGAGGCCAAAAACATTCAGTACTTC	CASSLRLYGEAKNIQYF
TRBJ2-3	NA	TRBV7-2	TRBD1	TGTGCCAGCAGCACCCCGTACAGGGGGCGAAGCACAGATACGCAGTATTTT	CASSTPYRGRSTDTQYF
TRBJ1-1	NA	TRBV5-4	NA	TGTGCCAGCAGCTTAGGAGCATTAGAAGAAGCTTTCTTT	CASSLGALEEAFF
TRBJ2-5	NA	TRBV4-1	TRBD1	TGCGCCAGCAGCCAAGGGACCGGGACAGGGGCTTCAGGTCGAACCCAGTACTTC	CASSQGTGTGASGRTQYF
TRBJ2-7	NA	TRBV15	TRBD2	TGTGCCACCAGCAGAGATGCAAGCGGGAGCCTTTACGAGCAGTACTTC	CATSRDASGSLYEQYF
TRBJ1-2	NA	TRBV5-6	TRBD1	TGTGCCAGCAGCTTGTCCGGGACAGGGGATGGCTACACCTTC	CASSLSGTGDGYTF
TRBJ1-1	NA	TRBV30	NA	TGTGCCTGGAGTCCCCTAGGGGGCACTGAAGCTTTCTTT	CAWSPLGGTEAFF
TRBJ2-2	NA	TRBV12-3/TRBV12-4	NA	TGTGCCAGCAGAACTGGACAGGAGCTGTTTTTT	CASRTGQELFF
TRBJ2-7	NA	TRBV27	TRBD2	TGTGCCAGCAGTACCAGCGGGAGTTTCTCCTACGAGCAGTACTTC	CASSTSGSFSYEQYF
TRBJ1-2	NA	TRBV19	NA	TGTGCCAGCCAGGGGCACGGCTACACCTTC	CASQGHGYTF
TRBJ1-2	NA	TRBV7-8	TRBD1	TGTGCCAGCAGCCCCGGGACAGCTAACTATGGCTACACCTTC	CASSPGTANYGYTF
TRBJ1-4	NA	TRBV9	TRBD1	TGTGCCAGCAGTCGTCAACAGGGGCGGGGAACTAATGAAAAACTGTTTTTT	CASSRQQGRGTNEKLFF
TRBJ1-4	NA	TRBV7-2	NA	TGTGCCAGCAGCCCACAGGGTTTAGGTGAAAAACTGTTTTTT	CASSPQGLGEKLFF
TRBJ1-2	NA	TRBV6-5	NA	TGTGCCAGCAGTCGCGGCCCTAATGGCTACACCTTC	CASSRGPNGYTF
TRBJ1-6	NA	TRBV30	TRBD1	TGTGCCTGGACCCTCGGAGGGACAGGGGAATCACCCCTCCACTTT	CAWTLGGTGESPLHF
TRBJ1-1	NA	TRBV5-1	NA	TGCGCCAGCAGCCTCTCGGGGGGGAACACTGAAGCTTTCTTT	CASSLSGGNTEAFF